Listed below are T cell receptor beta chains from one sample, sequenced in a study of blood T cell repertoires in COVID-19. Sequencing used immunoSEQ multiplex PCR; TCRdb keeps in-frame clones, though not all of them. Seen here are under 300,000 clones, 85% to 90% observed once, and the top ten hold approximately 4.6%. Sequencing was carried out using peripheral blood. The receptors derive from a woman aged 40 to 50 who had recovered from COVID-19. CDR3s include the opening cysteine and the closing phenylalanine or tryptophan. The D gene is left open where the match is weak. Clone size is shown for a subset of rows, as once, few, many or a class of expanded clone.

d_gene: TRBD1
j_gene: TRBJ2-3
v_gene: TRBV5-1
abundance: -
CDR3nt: TGCGCCAGCAGCTCCGGGACAGAGTTAGATACGCAGTATTTT
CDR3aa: CASSSGTELDTQYF

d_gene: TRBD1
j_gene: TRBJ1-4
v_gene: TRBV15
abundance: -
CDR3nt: TGTGCCACCAGCAGGGAGGAGGGACAGGGTTATGAAAAACTGTTTTTT
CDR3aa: CATSREEGQGYEKLFF

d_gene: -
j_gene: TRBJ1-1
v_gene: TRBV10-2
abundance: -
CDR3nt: TGCGCCAGCAGTGAGCTTGGTTTCGCCAGAAACACTGAAGCTTTCTTT
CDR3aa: CASSELGFARNTEAFF

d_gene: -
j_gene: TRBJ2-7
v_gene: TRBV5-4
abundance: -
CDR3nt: TGTGCCAGCAGCTCGGGGGACCGACTCTACGAGCAGTACTTC
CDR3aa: CASSSGDRLYEQYF

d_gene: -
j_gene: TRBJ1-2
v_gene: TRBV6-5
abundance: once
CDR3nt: TGTGCCAGCATTCTACCGGGTCCTAACTATGGCTACACCTTC
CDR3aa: CASILPGPNYGYTF

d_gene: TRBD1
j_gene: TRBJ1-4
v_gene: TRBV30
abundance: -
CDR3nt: TGTGCCTGGAGTAGGACAGGGGGCAATGAAAAACTGTTTTTT
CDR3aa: CAWSRTGGNEKLFF

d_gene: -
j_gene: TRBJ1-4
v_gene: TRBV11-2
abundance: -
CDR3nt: TGTGCCAGCAGGGCGGTCTTCCGGGGAACTAATGAAAAACTGTTTTTT
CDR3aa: CASRAVFRGTNEKLFF

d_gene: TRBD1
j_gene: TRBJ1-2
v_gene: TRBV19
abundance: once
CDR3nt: TGTGCCAGTAGTATCTTGACAGGGTTCGAGCGCTCCTATGGCTACACCTTC
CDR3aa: CASSILTGFERSYGYTF

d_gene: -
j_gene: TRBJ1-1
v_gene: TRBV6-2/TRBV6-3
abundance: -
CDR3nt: TGTGCCAGCAGTCACGGAGGGGTGGGGATGAACACTGAAGCTTTCTTT
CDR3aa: CASSHGGVGMNTEAFF

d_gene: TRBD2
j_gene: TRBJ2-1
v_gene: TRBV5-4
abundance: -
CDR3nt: TGTGCCAGCAGCTTGGCTGTTAGCGGGGGGGTCTACAATGAGCAGTTCTTC
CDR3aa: CASSLAVSGGVYNEQFF

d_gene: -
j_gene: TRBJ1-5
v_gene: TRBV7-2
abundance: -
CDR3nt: TGTGCCAGCAGCTCCTACCCGGACAGCAGCAATCAGCCCCAGCATTTT
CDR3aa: CASSSYPDSSNQPQHF

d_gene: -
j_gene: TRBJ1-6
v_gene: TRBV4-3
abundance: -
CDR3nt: TGCGCCAGCAGCCAAGATCAATCGGACACAGGCTCACCCCTCCACTTT
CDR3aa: CASSQDQSDTGSPLHF

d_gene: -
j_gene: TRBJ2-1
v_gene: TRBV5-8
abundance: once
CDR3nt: TGTGCCAGCAGCTTGGCCTATAATGAGCAGTTCTTC
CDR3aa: CASSLAYNEQFF

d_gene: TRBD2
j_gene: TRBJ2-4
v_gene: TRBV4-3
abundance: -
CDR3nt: TGCGCCAGCAGCCAAGATTCGGGAGGTGGCTTAGCCAAAAACATTCAGTACTTC
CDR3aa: CASSQDSGGGLAKNIQYF

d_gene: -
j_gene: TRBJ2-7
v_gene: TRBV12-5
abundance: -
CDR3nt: TGTGCTAGGGCGCAGTTGGTGGGGCAGATCCCTTCCTACGAGCAGTACTTC
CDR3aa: CARAQLVGQIPSYEQYF

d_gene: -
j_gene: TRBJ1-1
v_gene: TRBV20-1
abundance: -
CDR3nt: TGCAGTGCTAGCTTTGGGGACATCGCTGGATTT
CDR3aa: CSASFGDIAGF

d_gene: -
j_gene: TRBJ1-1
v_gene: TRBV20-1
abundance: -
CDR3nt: TGCAGTGCTAGTTTTTTCGGACAGAAGAACACTGAAGCTTTCTTT
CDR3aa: CSASFFGQKNTEAFF

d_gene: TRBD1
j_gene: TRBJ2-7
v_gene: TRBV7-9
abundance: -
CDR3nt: TGTGCCAGCAGCTCACAGGGGGCGGGCTACGAGCAGTACTTC
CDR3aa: CASSSQGAGYEQYF

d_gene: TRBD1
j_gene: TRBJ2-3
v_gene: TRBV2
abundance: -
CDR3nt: TGTGCCAGCAGTGTGGGCAGGGGGCGATTGGATACGCAGTATTTT
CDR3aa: CASSVGRGRLDTQYF

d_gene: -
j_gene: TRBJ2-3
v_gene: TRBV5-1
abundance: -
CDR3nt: TGCGCCAGCAGCTCCGCATCGGGATCCGCAGATACGCAGTATTTT
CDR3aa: CASSSASGSADTQYF

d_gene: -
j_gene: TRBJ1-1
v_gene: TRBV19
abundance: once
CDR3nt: TGTGCCAGTAGCAAAACCCGGGGGGCGGGTCTGAACACTGAAGCTTTCTTT
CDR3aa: CASSKTRGAGLNTEAFF

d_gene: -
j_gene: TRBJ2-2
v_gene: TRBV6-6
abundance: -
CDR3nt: TGTGCCACGGGTACCGGGGAGCTGTTTTTT
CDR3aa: CATGTGELFF

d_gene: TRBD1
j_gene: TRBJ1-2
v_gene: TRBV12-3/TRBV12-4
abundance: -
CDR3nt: TGTGCCAGCAGTCTGACAGGGGTTTTTGGCTACACCTTC
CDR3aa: CASSLTGVFGYTF

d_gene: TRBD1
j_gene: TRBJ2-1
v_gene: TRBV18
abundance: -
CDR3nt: TGTGCCAGCTCACGGGGACAGGGGGCGCTTAATGAGCAGTTCTTC
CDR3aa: CASSRGQGALNEQFF

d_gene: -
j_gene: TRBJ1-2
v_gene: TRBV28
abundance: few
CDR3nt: TGTGCCAGCGTGACACCATCTATTAACTATGGCTACACCTTC
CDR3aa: CASVTPSINYGYTF

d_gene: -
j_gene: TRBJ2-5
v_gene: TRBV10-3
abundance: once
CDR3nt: TGTGCCATCAGTGTAGAGGAGACCCAGTACTTC
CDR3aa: CAISVEETQYF

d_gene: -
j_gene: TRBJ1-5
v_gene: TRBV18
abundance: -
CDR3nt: TGTGCCAGCTCACCCACGCAAGAGAATCAGCCCCAGCATTTT
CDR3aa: CASSPTQENQPQHF

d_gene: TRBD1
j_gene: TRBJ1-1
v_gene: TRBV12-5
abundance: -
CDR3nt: TGTGCTAGTGCTCCGCGACCGGGACAGGGGGATGATACTGAAGCTTTCTTT
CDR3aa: CASAPRPGQGDDTEAFF

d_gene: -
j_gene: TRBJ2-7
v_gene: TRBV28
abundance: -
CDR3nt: TGTGCCAGCAGTTCCCAGGGAGGGGGGACCTCCTACGAGCAGTACTTC
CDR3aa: CASSSQGGGTSYEQYF

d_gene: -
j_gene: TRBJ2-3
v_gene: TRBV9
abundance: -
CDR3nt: TGTGCCAGCAGCGCCTTAGGAGGCACAGATACGCAGTATTTT
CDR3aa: CASSALGGTDTQYF

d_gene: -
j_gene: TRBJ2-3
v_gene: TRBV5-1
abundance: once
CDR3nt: TGCGCCAGCAGCTCCGTTGGTGGCGGAAGCACGGGCACAGATACGCAGTATTTT
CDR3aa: CASSSVGGGSTGTDTQYF

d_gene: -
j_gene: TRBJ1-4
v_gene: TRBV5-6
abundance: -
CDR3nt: TGTGCCAGCAGCGTCGACAGCGGGAGCAACGAAAAACTGTTTTTT
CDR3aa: CASSVDSGSNEKLFF

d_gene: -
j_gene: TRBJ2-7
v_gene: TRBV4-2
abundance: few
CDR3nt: TGTGCCAGCAGCCAAGTGTGGGACTCCGTCTACGAGCAGTACTTC
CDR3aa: CASSQVWDSVYEQYF

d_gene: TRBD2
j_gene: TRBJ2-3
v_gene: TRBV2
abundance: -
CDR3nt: TGTGCCAGCCAGAGACTAGCGGGAGTTACGCAGTATTTT
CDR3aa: CASQRLAGVTQYF

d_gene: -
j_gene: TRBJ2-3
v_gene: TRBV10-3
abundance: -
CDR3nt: TGTGCCATCAGTGGCTATGTAGGCGGGGGCACAGATACGCAGTATTTT
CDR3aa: CAISGYVGGGTDTQYF

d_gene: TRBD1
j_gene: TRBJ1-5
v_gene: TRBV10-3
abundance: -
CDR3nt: TGTGCCATCAGTAATACAGGGGAAAGCAATCAGCCCCAGCATTTT
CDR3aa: CAISNTGESNQPQHF

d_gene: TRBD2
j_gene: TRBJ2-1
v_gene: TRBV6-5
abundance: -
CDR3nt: TGTGCCAGCAGTTGGGGACTAGCGGGAGGGAAGCAGTTCTTC
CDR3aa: CASSWGLAGGKQFF

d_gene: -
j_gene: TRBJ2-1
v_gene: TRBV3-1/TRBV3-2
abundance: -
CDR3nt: TGTGCCAGCAGCCAAGAGACGGCGGGGTGGTACAATGAGCAGTTCTTC
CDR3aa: CASSQETAGWYNEQFF

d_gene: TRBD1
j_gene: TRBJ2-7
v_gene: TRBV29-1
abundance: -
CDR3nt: TGCAGCGCCGGGAAGGGACAGGGCAACGAGCAGTACTTC
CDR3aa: CSAGKGQGNEQYF

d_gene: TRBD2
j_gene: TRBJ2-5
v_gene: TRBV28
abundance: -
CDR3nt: TGTGCCAGCAGTTCACTAACTAGCGGGCAAGAGACCCAGTACTTC
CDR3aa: CASSSLTSGQETQYF

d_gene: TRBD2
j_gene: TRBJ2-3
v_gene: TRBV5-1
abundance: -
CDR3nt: TGCGCCAGCAGCCAAGCGGGGGAGATTACAGATACGCAGTATTTT
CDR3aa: CASSQAGEITDTQYF

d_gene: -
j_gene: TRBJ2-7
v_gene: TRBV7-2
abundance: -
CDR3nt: TGTGCCAGCAGCTTAAGAGAGGGAGCTCCCTACGAGCAGTACTTC
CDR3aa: CASSLREGAPYEQYF

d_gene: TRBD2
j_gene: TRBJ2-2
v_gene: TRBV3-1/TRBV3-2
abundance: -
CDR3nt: TGTGCCAGCAGCCAGGGGGGGGACACCGGGGAGCTGTTTTTT
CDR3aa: CASSQGGDTGELFF

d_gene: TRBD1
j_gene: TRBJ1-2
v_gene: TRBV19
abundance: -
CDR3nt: TGTGCCAGTAGTACAGGGGGAGGAGGCTACACCTTC
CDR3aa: CASSTGGGGYTF

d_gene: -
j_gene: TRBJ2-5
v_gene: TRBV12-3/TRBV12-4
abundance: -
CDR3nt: TGTGCCAGCAGTTTTCGAGTTTCAGAGACCCAGTACTTC
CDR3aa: CASSFRVSETQYF